This TCR beta chain was sequenced in a study of Ad26.COV2.S vaccination and SARS-CoV-2 variants. On the study more broadly: The donor belonged to the COV1001 Ad26.COV2.S trial arm. Intramuscular Ad26.COV2.S at 5x10^10 or 1x10^11 viral particles. Whole-study results and caveats: Reportedly, after vaccination the spike-specific CD8+ and CD4+ T cell responses displayed substantial breadth. People who got the vaccine had more spike-specific TCR breadth than people who got placebo.

The CDR3 contains 15 residues. Germline V gene data show CDR1 as SGHNT and CDR2 as YYREEE (reference sequence). Unmatched junction bases numbered 8, after V lost 0 bases and J lost 7 bases. Treatment described: around 19 received Ad26.COV2.S at low or high dose, single or two shots; roughly five received placebo; per-sample allocation not given. Sampling occurred on day 63 after the first vaccine or placebo injection. On this clone itself: Antigen: not known.

Method: immunoSEQ multiplex PCR; TCRdb's copy keeps in-frame clones and lacks some. The table has some 290,000 clones, 85% to 90% seen once. The source material was peripheral blood, sampled in a trial of Ad26.COV2.S vaccine versus placebo. The chain employs TRBV5-4 and TRBJ1-2; 8 nucleotides agree with TRBD1. The sequence derives from a person between 18 and 60 years old who received the Ad26.COV2.S COVID-19 vaccine or a placebo. The DNA of the CDR3 is TGTGCCAGCAGCTTGGCCAGGGGGCCCCTCGGTGGCTACACCTTC. The encoded protein is CASSLARGPLGGYTF.